Following are 10 T cell receptor beta chains from one sample sequenced in a study of T cells in Graves' hyperthyroidism and ophthalmopathy. Researchers amplified the TCR beta CDR3 regions from RNA transcripts. During a first-round RT-PCR of the TCR CDR3, the HTBI primer set was used. TCRdb re-called the multiplex PCR reads with MiXCR, one entry per CDR3 protein. Of about 480,000 distinct CDR3 sequences in the sample, approximately 14% were seen once. The specimen sequenced was blood. The receptors were gathered from a woman aged 18-29 years with Graves' hyperthyroidism.

Ten or more counts support this clonotype. V and J are TRBV24-1 and TRBJ2-1, with 11 nucleotides matching TRBD2. The CDR3 is 16 amino acids. Germline loops: CDR1 KGHDR, CDR2 SFDVKD. V trimming: 0 bases; J trimming: 6 bases; junction bases outside the gene matches: 3. As DNA, the CDR3 is TGTGCCACCAGTGATTTGGGACTAGCGGGTACCAATGAGCAGTTCTTC. Amino acids: CATSDLGLAGTNEQFF.

J is TRBJ1-2 and V is TRBV19; 7 bases line up with TRBD1. This CDR3 has 15 residues. V gave up 7 bases and J gave up 0 bases; unmatched junction bases: 8. Looked up from germline, CDR1 is LNHDA and CDR2 is SQIVND (reference sequence). The CDR3 DNA reads TGTGCCAGTACCTCCCGACAGGGCGCTAACTATGGCTACACCTTC. It translates to CASTSRQGANYGYTF.

The chain is built from TRBV6-5 and TRBJ2-2, with D hard to call. The CDR3 totals 15 residues. In germline, CDR1 is MNHEY, CDR2 SVGAGI. V lost 2 bases and J lost 6, with 13 bases in between. For the CDR3, the DNA is TGTGCCAGCAGTTACGCCCCAGGTGGTCCCGGGGAGCTGTTTTTT. Translated: CASSYAPGGPGELFF.

This clonotype appeared a few times. Here the CDR3 reads CASSAGTGFEKLFF. In DNA, the CDR3 is TGCGCCAGCAGCGCCGGGACAGGGTTCGAAAAACTGTTTTTT. J is TRBJ1-4 and V is TRBV5-1; 9 bases line up with TRBD1. The V gene end was trimmed by 4 bases and the J gene end by 8 bases; junction bases not matched to a gene: 6. The germline V gene has CDR1 SGHRS and CDR2 YFSETQ. This CDR3 spans 14 amino acids.

The chain carries TRBV9 and TRBJ1-2; no clear D. V dropped 5 bases and J dropped 0 bases, with 17 bases sitting between them. In germline, CDR1 is SGDLS, CDR2 YYNGEE. CDR3 length equals 16 residues. The CDR3 coding sequence is TGTGCCAGCAGTTCCCAGGCGGGCCCTACTAACTATGGCTACACCTTC. The encoded protein is CASSSQAGPTNYGYTF. Combining the CDR3 with reference TRBV9 and TRBJ1-2 gives the whole variable domain DSGVTQTPKHLITATGQRVTLRCSPRSGDLSVYWYQQSLDQGLQFLIQYYNGEERAKGNILERFSAQQFPDLHSELNLSSLELGDSALYFCASSSQAGPTNYGYTFGSGTRLTVV.

This clonotype was detected ten times or more. The chain links TRBV12-3 or TRBV12-4 to TRBJ2-2; 9 bases align to TRBD1. Trimming cost V 4 bases and J 1 base; bases outside gene matches: 7. The CDR3 is 17 residues long. DNA for the CDR3: TGTGCCAGCAGTTACCTTACAGGGGGCAAGAACACCGGGGAGCTGTTTTTT. This translates into CASSYLTGGKNTGELFF.

The chain couples TRBV20-1 to TRBJ1-1, with 8 positions matching TRBD1. The germline gives CDR1 DFQATT, CDR2 SNEGSKA (reference sequence). Germline trimming cut 5 bases from V and 4 bases from J; bases unmatched to any gene: 6. This CDR3 comprises 13 residues. DNA for the CDR3: TGCAGTGCTGCAGGGGGCGCAAGCACTGAAGCTTTCTTT. This sequence encodes CSAAGGASTEAFF.

The J gene is TRBJ1-1, the V gene TRBV2, with D tentatively TRBD1 (5 bases). Between the trimmed V and J ends, which lost 6 bases and 4 bases, there was a span of 12 bases. Germline values: CDR1 SNHLY, CDR2 FYNNEI. This CDR3 region has 13 residues. The CDR3 reads CASRVSGGTEAFF. CDR3 nucleotide sequence: TGTGCCAGCAGGGTATCCGGGGGCACTGAAGCTTTCTTT.

The gene calls are TRBV7-9 and TRBJ2-7, with D possibly TRBD2 on 5 matching bases. CDR3 length: 12 amino acids. The V gene lost 8 bases and the J gene lost 0 bases, with 8 bases spanning the gap. CDR1 is SEHNR, CDR2 FQNEAQ, per germline (reference sequence). The chain's CDR3 is CASEGNSYEQYF. In DNA form, the CDR3 reads TGTGCCAGCGAGGGCAACTCCTACGAGCAGTACTTC.

The chain employs TRBV28 and TRBJ2-3, with 7 bases fitting TRBD2. The germline CDR1 and CDR2 sequences are MDHEN and SYDVKM. The CDR3 is 15 amino acids. The V segment lost 2 bases and the J segment 2 bases; nucleotides outside the gene matches: 4. The CDR3: CASSLISGTTDTQYF. The CDR3 nucleotides read TGTGCCAGCAGTTTAATAAGCGGGACCACAGATACGCAGTATTTT.